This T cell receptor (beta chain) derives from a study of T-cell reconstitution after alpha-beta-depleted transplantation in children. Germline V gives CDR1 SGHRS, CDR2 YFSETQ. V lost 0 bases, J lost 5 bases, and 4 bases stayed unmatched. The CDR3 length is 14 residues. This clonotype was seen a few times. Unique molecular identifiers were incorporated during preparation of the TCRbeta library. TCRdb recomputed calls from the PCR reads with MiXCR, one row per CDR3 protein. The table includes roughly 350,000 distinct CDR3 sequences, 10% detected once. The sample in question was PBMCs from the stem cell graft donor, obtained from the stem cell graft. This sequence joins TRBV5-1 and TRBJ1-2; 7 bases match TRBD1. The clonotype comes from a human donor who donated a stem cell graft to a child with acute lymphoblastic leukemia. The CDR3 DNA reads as TGCGCCAGCAGCTTGGAGGGGACAGTATATGGCTACACCTTC. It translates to CASSLEGTVYGYTF.